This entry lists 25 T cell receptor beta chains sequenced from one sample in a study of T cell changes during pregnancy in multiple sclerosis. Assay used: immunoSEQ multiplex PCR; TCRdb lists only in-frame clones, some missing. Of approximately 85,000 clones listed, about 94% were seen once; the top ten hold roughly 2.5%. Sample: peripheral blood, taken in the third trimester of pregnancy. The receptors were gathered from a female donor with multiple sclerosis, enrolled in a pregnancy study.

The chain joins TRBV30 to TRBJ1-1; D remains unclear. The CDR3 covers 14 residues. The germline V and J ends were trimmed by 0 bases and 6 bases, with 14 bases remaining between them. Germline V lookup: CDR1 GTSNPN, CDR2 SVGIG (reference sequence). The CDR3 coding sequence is TGTGCCTGGAGTGTTACGGTACGCTTAGCTGAAGCTTTCTTT. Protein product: CAWSVTVRLAEAFF.

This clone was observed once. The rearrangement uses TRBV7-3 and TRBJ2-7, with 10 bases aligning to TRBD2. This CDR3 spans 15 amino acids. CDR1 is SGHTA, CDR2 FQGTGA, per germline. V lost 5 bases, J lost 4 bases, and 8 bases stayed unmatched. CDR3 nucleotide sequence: TGTGCCAGCAGCGAGGGACTAGCGAGGATGTACGAGCAGTACTTC. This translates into CASSEGLARMYEQYF.

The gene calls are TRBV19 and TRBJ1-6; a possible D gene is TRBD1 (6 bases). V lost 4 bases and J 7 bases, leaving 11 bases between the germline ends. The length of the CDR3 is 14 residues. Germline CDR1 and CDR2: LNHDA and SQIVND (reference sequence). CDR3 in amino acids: CASSTGTINSPLHF. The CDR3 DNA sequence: TGTGCCAGTAGTACCGGGACAATAAATTCACCCCTCCACTTT.

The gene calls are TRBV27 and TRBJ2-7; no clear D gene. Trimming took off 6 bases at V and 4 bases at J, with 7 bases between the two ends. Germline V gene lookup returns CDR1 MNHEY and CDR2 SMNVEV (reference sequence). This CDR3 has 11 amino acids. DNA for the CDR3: TGTGCCAGCAGATCGGGTTACGAGCAGTACTTC. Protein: CASRSGYEQYF.

CDR3 protein: CAISESLGGAGHEKLFF. The DNA for the CDR3 is TGTGCCATCAGTGAGTCGCTTGGGGGGGCCGGTCACGAAAAACTGTTTTTT. This chain connects TRBV10-3 to TRBJ1-4, with D possibly being TRBD1 (6 bases). The V end was cut by 0 bases, the J end by 8 bases, with 19 bases between. This CDR3 contains 17 residues. Germline V gives CDR1 ENHRY, CDR2 SYGVKD.

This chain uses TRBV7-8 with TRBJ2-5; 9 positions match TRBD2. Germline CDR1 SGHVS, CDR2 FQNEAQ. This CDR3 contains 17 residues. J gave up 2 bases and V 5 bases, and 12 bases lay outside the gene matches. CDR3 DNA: TGTGCCAGCAGCCTCGAAATTCAGCGGGGGGCTCAAGAGACCCAGTACTTC. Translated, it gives CASSLEIQRGAQETQYF.

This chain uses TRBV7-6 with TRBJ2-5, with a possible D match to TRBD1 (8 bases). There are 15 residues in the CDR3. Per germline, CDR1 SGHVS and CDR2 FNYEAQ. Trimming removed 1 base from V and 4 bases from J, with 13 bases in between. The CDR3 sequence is CASSLGTGGAETQYF. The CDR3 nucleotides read TGTGCCAGCAGCTTAGGAACAGGGGGGGCAGAGACCCAGTACTTC.

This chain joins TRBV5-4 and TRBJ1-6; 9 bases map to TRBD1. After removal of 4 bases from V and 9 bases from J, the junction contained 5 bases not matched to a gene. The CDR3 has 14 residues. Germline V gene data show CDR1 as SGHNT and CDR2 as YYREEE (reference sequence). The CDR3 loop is CASSRDRVGSPLHF. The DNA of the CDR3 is TGTGCCAGCAGCCGGGACAGGGTTGGTTCACCCCTCCACTTT.

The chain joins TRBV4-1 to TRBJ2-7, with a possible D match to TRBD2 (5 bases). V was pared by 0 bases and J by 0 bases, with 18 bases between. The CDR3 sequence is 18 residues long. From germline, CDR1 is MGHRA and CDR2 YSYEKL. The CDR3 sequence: CASSQERGFLGNSYEQYF. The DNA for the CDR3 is TGCGCCAGCAGCCAAGAACGGGGATTCCTAGGAAACTCCTACGAGCAGTACTTC.

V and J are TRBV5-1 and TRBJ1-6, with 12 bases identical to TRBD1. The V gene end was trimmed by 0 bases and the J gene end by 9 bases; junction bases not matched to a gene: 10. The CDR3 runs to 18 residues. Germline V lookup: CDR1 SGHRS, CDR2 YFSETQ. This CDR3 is CASSLDVKGQGAGSPLHF. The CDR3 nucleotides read TGCGCCAGCAGCTTGGATGTAAAGGGACAGGGGGCCGGTTCACCCCTCCACTTT. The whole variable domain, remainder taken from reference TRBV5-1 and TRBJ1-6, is KAGVTQTPRYLIKTRGQQVTLSCSPISGHRSVSWYQQTPGQGLQFLFEYFSETQRNKGNFPGRFSGRQFSNSRSEMNVSTLELGDSALYLCASSLDVKGQGAGSPLHFGNGTRLTVT.

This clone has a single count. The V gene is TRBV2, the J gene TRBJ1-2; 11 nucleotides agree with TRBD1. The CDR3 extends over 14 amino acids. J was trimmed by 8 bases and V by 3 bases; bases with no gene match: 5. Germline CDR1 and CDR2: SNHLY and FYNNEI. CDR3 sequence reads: CASSDGQGARGYTF. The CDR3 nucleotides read TGTGCCAGCAGTGACGGACAGGGGGCCCGGGGCTACACCTTC.

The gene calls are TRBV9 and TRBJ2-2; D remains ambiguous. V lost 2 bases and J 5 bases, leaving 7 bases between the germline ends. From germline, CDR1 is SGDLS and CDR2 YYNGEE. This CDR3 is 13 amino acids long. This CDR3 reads CASSVPVTGELFF. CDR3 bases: TGTGCCAGCAGCGTGCCGGTGACCGGGGAGCTGTTTTTT.

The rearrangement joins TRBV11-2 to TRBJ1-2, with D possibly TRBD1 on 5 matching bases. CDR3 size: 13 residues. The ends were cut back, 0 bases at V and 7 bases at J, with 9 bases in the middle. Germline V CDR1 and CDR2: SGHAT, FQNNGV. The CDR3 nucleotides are TGTGCCAGCAGCTTAGAAGGGGCCGGTGGCTACACCTTC. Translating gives CASSLEGAGGYTF.

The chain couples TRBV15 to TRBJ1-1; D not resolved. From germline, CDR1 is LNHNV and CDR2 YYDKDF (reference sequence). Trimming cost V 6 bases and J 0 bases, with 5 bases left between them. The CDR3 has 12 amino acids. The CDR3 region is CATRLVNTEAFF. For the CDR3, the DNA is TGTGCCACCAGACTGGTGAACACTGAAGCTTTCTTT.

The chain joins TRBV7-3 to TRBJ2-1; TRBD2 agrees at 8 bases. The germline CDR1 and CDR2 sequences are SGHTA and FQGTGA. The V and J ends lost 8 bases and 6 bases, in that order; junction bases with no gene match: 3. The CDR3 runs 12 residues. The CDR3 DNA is TGTGCCAGCGGGGCGGGGGGCAATGAGCAGTTCTTC. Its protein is CASGAGGNEQFF.

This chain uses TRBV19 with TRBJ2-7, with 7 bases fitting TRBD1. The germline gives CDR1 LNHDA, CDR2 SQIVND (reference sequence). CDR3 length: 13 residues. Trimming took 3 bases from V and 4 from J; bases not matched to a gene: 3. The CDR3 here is CASSIGTEYEQYF. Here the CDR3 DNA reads TGTGCCAGTAGTATTGGGACAGAATACGAGCAGTACTTC.

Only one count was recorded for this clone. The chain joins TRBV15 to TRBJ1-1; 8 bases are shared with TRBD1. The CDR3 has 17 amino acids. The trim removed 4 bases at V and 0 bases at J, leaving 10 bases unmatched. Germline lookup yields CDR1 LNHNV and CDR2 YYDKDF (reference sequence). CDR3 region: CATSTGGTGSMNTEAFF. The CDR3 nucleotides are TGTGCCACCAGCACCGGCGGGACAGGCAGTATGAACACTGAAGCTTTCTTT. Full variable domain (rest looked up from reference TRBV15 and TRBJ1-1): DAMVIQNPRYQVTQFGKPVTLSCSQTLNHNVMYWYQQKSSQAPKLLFHYYDKDFNNEADTPDNFQSRRPNTSFCFLDIRSPGLGDTAMYLCATSTGGTGSMNTEAFFGQGTRLTVV.

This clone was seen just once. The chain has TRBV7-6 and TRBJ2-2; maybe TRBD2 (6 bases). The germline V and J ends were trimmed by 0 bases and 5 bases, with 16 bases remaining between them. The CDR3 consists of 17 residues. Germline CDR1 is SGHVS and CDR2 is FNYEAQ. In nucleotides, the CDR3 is TGTGCCAGCAGCTTAGCGACGGCAGGGACTTGGACCGGGGAGCTGTTTTTT. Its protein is CASSLATAGTWTGELFF. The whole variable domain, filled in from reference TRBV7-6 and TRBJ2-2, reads GAGVSQSPRYKVTKRGQDVALRCDPISGHVSLYWYRQALGQGPEFLTYFNYEAQQDKSGLPNDRFSAERPEGSISTLTIQRTEQRDSAMYRCASSLATAGTWTGELFFGEGSRLTVL.

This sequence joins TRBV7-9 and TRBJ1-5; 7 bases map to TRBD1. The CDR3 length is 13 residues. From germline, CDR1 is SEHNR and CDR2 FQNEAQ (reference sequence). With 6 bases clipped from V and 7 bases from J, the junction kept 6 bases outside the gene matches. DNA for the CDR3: TGTGCCAGCAGTCTAGGGGGCGGCCAGCCCCAGCATTTT. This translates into CASSLGGGQPQHF. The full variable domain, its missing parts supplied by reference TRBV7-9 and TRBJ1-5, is DTGVSQNPRHKITKRGQNVTFRCDPISEHNRLYWYRQTLGQGPEFLTYFQNEAQLEKSRLLSDRFSAERPKGSFSTLEIQRTEQGDSAMYLCASSLGGGQPQHFGDGTRLSIL.

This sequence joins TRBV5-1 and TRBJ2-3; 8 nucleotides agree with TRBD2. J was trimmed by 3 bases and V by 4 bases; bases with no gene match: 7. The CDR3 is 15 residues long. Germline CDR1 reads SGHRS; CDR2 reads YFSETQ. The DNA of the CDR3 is TGCGCCAGCAGCCCCGGGAGGGGTGGAACAGATACGCAGTATTTT. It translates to CASSPGRGGTDTQYF.

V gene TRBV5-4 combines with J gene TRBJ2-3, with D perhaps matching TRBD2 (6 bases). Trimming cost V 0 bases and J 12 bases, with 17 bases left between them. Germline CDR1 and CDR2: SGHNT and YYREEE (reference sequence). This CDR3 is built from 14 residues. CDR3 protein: CASSLVGSGLSQYF. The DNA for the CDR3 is TGTGCCAGCAGCTTGGTGGGGTCGGGACTTTCCCAGTATTTT.

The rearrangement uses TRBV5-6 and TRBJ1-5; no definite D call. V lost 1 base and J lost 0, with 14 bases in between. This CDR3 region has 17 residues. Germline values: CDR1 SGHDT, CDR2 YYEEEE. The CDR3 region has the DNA TGTGCCAGCAGCTTGAAACCGGGGAGTTATAGCAATCAGCCCCAGCATTTT. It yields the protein CASSLKPGSYSNQPQHF.

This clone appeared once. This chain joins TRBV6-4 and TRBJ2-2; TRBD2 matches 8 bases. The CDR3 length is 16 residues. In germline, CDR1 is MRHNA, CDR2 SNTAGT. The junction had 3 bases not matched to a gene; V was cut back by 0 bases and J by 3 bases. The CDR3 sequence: CASSDSTGGHTGELFF. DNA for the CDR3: TGTGCCAGCAGTGACTCGACGGGGGGGCACACCGGGGAGCTGTTTTTT.

CDR3 in DNA: TGTGCCACCCGTGAGGGACAGGGGTCTTTCGGAGAAAAACTGTTTTTT. Its protein product is CATREGQGSFGEKLFF. The chain uses TRBV2 and TRBJ1-4; 10 bases match TRBD1. J gave up 8 bases and V 10 bases, and 16 bases lay outside the gene matches. The CDR3 has 16 amino acids. In germline, CDR1 is SNHLY, CDR2 FYNNEI.

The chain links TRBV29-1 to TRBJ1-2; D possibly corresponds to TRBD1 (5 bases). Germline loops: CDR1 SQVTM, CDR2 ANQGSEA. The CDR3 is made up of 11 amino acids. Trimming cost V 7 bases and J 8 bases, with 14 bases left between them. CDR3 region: CSAQGGRGYTF. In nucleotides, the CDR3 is TGCAGCGCCCAGGGAGGGCGCGGCTACACCTTC.